These 9 T cell receptor beta chains share one sample of origin, sequenced in a study of T cells in Graves' hyperthyroidism and ophthalmopathy. RNA transcripts yielded amplified TCR beta CDR3 regions. The HTBI primer set served for first-round RT-PCR of the TCR CDR3. Each CDR3 protein is one row after TCRdb ran MiXCR on the multiplex PCR reads. The table includes about 740,000 distinct CDR3 sequences, around 15% detected once. The sample was blood. These receptors were obtained from a woman in her late teens or twenties with Graves' hyperthyroidism.

This clonotype was seen repeatedly, ten times or more. This chain uses TRBV7-2 with TRBJ2-1; the match to TRBD1 covers 8 bases. The CDR3 loop spans 16 amino acids. Germline trimming cut 2 bases from V and 12 bases from J; bases unmatched to any gene: 15. Germline V gives CDR1 SGHTA, CDR2 FQGNSA. CDR3: CASSLSVEYRGLGQFF. The CDR3 nucleotides read TGTGCCAGCAGCTTATCGGTCGAGTACAGGGGGTTAGGGCAGTTCTTC.

This clonotype was recorded at least ten times. The chain employs TRBV6-1 and TRBJ2-7; 9 positions agree with TRBD1. Germline CDR1 reads MNHNS; CDR2 reads SASEGT. The junction had 7 bases not matched to a gene; V was cut back by 4 bases and J by 3 bases. This CDR3 is 15 amino acids long. CDR3 nucleotides: TGTGCCAGCAGTGCTTCGACAGGGGGGCACTACGAGCAGTACTTC. Protein sequence: CASSASTGGHYEQYF.

The table lists this clonotype with many counts. CDR3 sequence: CASRPTSASSYNEQFF. CDR3 in DNA: TGTGCCAGCAGACCCACTAGCGCAAGCTCCTACAATGAGCAGTTCTTC. The genes are TRBV6-2 or TRBV6-3 and TRBJ2-1; 7 nucleotides line up with TRBD2. The V and J ends lost 6 bases and 0 bases, in that order; junction bases with no gene match: 8. The germline gives CDR1 MNHEY, CDR2 SVGEGT. The CDR3 is made up of 16 amino acids.

Many counts were recorded for this clonotype. CDR3 DNA sequence: TGTGCCAGCAGCTTAAACGGGAGGCCCAATGAGCAGTTCTTC. Its protein is CASSLNGRPNEQFF. The chain joins TRBV7-9 to TRBJ2-1, with 7 bases identical to TRBD2. The CDR3 totals 14 residues. Losses at the gene ends were 2 bases for V and 6 bases for J; bases not matched to a gene: 4. CDR1 is SEHNR, CDR2 FQNEAQ, per germline (reference sequence).

In this sample, this clonotype turned up many times. The rearrangement links TRBV27 to TRBJ2-5; 14 bases are shared with TRBD2. This CDR3 has 14 residues. The germline V gene has CDR1 MNHEY and CDR2 SMNVEV (reference sequence). With V trimmed by 5 bases and J by 5 bases, 1 base remained unmatched. The CDR3 loop is CASSGLAGGETQYF. The CDR3 coding sequence is TGTGCCAGCAGTGGACTAGCGGGAGGCGAGACCCAGTACTTC.

This chain connects TRBV29-1 to TRBJ2-4; 9 nucleotides match TRBD1. CDR1 and CDR2 (germline): SQVTM, ANQGSEA. V gave up 3 bases and J gave up 7 bases; unmatched junction bases: 4. The CDR3 is made up of 13 amino acids. The CDR3 nucleotides are TGCAGCGTTGAGGGACAGGGAGGGAACATTCAGTACTTC. Protein product: CSVEGQGGNIQYF.

This clonotype has only a few counts. V and J are TRBV10-3 and TRBJ1-4; TRBD1 is a possible D gene (6 bases). The CDR3 is made up of 16 amino acids. Trimming took off 2 bases at V and 4 bases at J, with 14 bases between the two ends. The germline gives CDR1 ENHRY, CDR2 SYGVKD. CDR3 sequence: CAISETPGQVNEKLFF. CDR3 bases: TGTGCCATCAGTGAGACACCGGGACAAGTTAATGAAAAACTGTTTTTT.

This clonotype has ten or more counts. The chain carries TRBV20-1 and TRBJ2-7; 9 positions agree with TRBD1. The CDR3 has 14 amino acids. V gave up 0 bases and J gave up 3 bases; unmatched junction bases: 3. Germline V lookup: CDR1 DFQATT, CDR2 SNEGSKA (reference sequence). The CDR3 nucleotides are TGCAGTGCTAGAGAGGACAGGGGTCTCTACGAGCAGTACTTC. Translated: CSAREDRGLYEQYF.

This clonotype has just a few counts. The chain links TRBV9 to TRBJ2-1; the D gene is possibly TRBD1 (5 bases). CDR1 is SGDLS and CDR2 is YYNGEE in the germline V gene. The germline V and J ends were trimmed by 0 bases and 10 bases, with 11 bases remaining between them. The CDR3 loop spans 13 amino acids. The CDR3 loop reads CASSVEGHLEQFF. In DNA form, the CDR3 reads TGTGCCAGCAGCGTAGAGGGGCATTTAGAGCAGTTCTTC.